These 27 T cell receptor beta chains were sequenced from one sample in a study of OX40 agonist ivuxolimab in advanced cancers. The assay was immunoSEQ multiplex PCR, and TCRdb's table has in-frame clones only and misses some. This table holds 50,000 to 65,000 clones, about 89% found once. Specimen: CD4+ or CD8+ T cells sorted from blood, collected in a trial of the OX40 agonist ivuxolimab. The receptors come from an adult with an advanced solid tumor such as melanoma, head and neck, liver or kidney cancer.

V is TRBV18 and J is TRBJ1-2; 11 bases match TRBD1. The CDR3 sequence is 15 residues long. Germline V lookup: CDR1 KGHSH, CDR2 LQKENI. The trim removed 0 bases at V and 8 bases at J, leaving 5 bases unmatched. The CDR3 nucleotides read TGTGCCAGCTCACCACCGGCGGACAGGGGGCTCGGCTACACCTTC. This codes for CASSPPADRGLGYTF.

CDR3 in DNA: TGCGCCAGCAGCCAAGGCCAGCCGAACACCGGGGAGCTGTTTTTT. Amino acid sequence: CASSQGQPNTGELFF. The chain joins TRBV4-3 to TRBJ2-2, with D unresolved. The length of the CDR3 is 15 residues. V gave up 1 base and J gave up 0 bases, with 6 bases separating them. From germline, CDR1 is LGHNA and CDR2 YSLEER.

The CDR3 protein is CASSRGNQPQHF. The DNA for the CDR3 is TGTGCCAGCAGCCGGGGCAATCAGCCCCAGCATTTT. This chain connects TRBV9 to TRBJ1-5; the D is unclear. The V gene lost 4 bases and the J gene lost 2 bases, with 4 bases spanning the gap. From germline, CDR1 is SGDLS and CDR2 YYNGEE. The CDR3 spans 12 residues.

V and J are TRBV5-6 and TRBJ2-7; D assignment may be TRBD1 or TRBD2 (6 bases each). Trimming stripped 1 base from V and 5 bases from J, with 19 bases between. Germline CDR1 SGHDT, CDR2 YYEEEE. The CDR3 spans 16 residues. The CDR3 sequence: CASSLRGVGPANEQYF. The CDR3 DNA sequence: TGTGCCAGCAGCTTGAGGGGGGTTGGCCCGGCGAACGAGCAGTACTTC.

This clone has only one observation. This chain uses TRBV6-6 with TRBJ2-3; D is unresolved. The CDR3 loop spans 12 amino acids. Per germline, CDR1 MNHNY and CDR2 SVGAGI (reference sequence). V was trimmed by 5 bases and J by 0 bases, leaving 3 bases between them. The CDR3 DNA reads TGTGCCAGCAGTGGGAGCACAGATACGCAGTATTTT. It yields the protein CASSGSTDTQYF.

This clone was found a few times. This chain joins TRBV4-1 and TRBJ2-1; D is possibly TRBD1 or TRBD2 (5 bases each). Germline V gives CDR1 MGHRA, CDR2 YSYEKL. The CDR3 runs 19 residues. The germline V and J ends were trimmed by 2 bases and 7 bases, with 27 bases remaining between them. CDR3 DNA sequence: TGCGCCAGCAGCCAACTCCCCTCCGGGGCAGGGTTATCTACAAATGAGCAGTTCTTC. Translating it yields CASSQLPSGAGLSTNEQFF.

The J gene is TRBJ2-1, the V gene TRBV7-8; tentative D call: TRBD2 (6 bases). The CDR3 runs 16 residues. Per the germline V gene, CDR1 is SGHVS and CDR2 is FQNEAQ. V dropped 2 bases and J dropped 5 bases, with 16 bases sitting between them. CDR3 amino acids: CASSLTGTLWDNEQFF. The CDR3 nucleotides are TGTGCCAGCAGCTTAACCGGGACTCTCTGGGACAATGAGCAGTTCTTC.

The chain is built from TRBV23-1 and TRBJ2-7; tentatively, D is TRBD1 or TRBD2 (5 bases each). TRBV23-1 is known as an ORF, though its function is uncertain. V was cut by 3 bases and J by 2 bases, with 14 bases left in between. The CDR3 extends over 15 amino acids. DNA of the CDR3: TGCGCCAGCAGTCACCCAGGGAGAGCTCCCTACGAGCAGTACTTC. It codes for CASSHPGRAPYEQYF.

The chain links TRBV2 to TRBJ1-2; D is unresolved. CDR1 and CDR2 (germline): SNHLY, FYNNEI. V was cut by 4 bases and J by 7 bases, with 13 bases left in between. The CDR3 totals 13 residues. DNA for the CDR3: TGTGCCAGCAGTGGGACCTGGGAGAGTGGCTACACCTTC. Amino acid sequence: CASSGTWESGYTF.

The rearrangement joins TRBV5-1 to TRBJ2-7; 7 bases match TRBD2. Trimming at V came to 4 bases and at J to 3 bases, leaving 10 bases not matched to a gene. The CDR3 covers 15 residues. Per germline, CDR1 SGHRS and CDR2 YFSETQ. The CDR3 here is CASSGGLTSSYEQYF. The CDR3 region has the DNA TGCGCCAGCAGCGGCGGATTGACTAGCAGCTACGAGCAGTACTTC.

J is TRBJ2-7 and V is TRBV19, with D tentatively TRBD1 (6 bases). Trimming cost V 5 bases and J 4 bases, with 15 bases left between them. The length of the CDR3 is 14 residues. Germline values: CDR1 LNHDA, CDR2 SQIVND (reference sequence). This CDR3 reads CASSATGTSYEQYF. DNA of the CDR3: TGTGCCAGTAGTGCCACCGGGACATCGTACGAGCAGTACTTC.

The chain uses TRBV28 and TRBJ1-5, with TRBD1 matching 9 bases. V gave up 6 bases and J gave up 0 bases; unmatched junction bases: 24. The CDR3 totals 22 residues. The germline CDR1 and CDR2 sequences are MDHEN and SYDVKM. The CDR3 reads CASSPEGDRVSWALYSNQPQHF. CDR3 DNA sequence: TGTGCCAGCAGCCCGGAAGGGGACAGGGTCTCTTGGGCGCTATATAGCAATCAGCCCCAGCATTTT. Full variable domain (rest looked up from reference TRBV28 and TRBJ1-5): DVKVTQSSRYLVKRTGEKVFLECVQDMDHENMFWYRQDPGLGLRLIYFSYDVKMKEKGDIPEGYSVSREKKERFSLILESASTNQTSMYLCASSPEGDRVSWALYSNQPQHFGDGTRLSIL.

The CDR3 here is CASSSPGGPDTQYF. The CDR3 DNA reads as TGTGCCAGCAGTTCCCCCGGGGGGCCAGATACGCAGTATTTT. The rearrangement links TRBV28 to TRBJ2-3, with D tentatively TRBD2 (7 bases). Trimming stripped 4 bases from V and 4 bases from J, with 12 bases between. CDR1 MDHEN and CDR2 SYDVKM come from the germline V gene. The CDR3 is 14 residues long.

This clone was found a few times. V is TRBV6-1 and J is TRBJ2-1; D is perhaps TRBD2 (6 bases). CDR3 length: 14 residues. Trimming took 7 bases from V and 10 from J, leaving 20 bases between them. Germline V gene sequence: CDR1 MNHNS, CDR2 SASEGT. CDR3 in amino acids: CASNEWGVALEQFF. CDR3 coding DNA: TGTGCCAGCAACGAATGGGGGGTAGCTTTGGAGCAGTTCTTC.

The rearrangement joins TRBV15 to TRBJ2-2; D is unclear. Germline V gene sequence: CDR1 LNHNV, CDR2 YYDKDF (reference sequence). The CDR3 covers 17 residues. V lost 3 bases, J lost 3 bases, and 17 bases lay in between. Here the CDR3 DNA reads TGTGCCACCAGCAGGGCCTCCCGCGTGGCGGACACCGGGGAGCTGTTTTTT. Protein sequence: CATSRASRVADTGELFF. The whole variable domain, filled in from reference TRBV15 and TRBJ2-2, reads DAMVIQNPRYQVTQFGKPVTLSCSQTLNHNVMYWYQQKSSQAPKLLFHYYDKDFNNEADTPDNFQSRRPNTSFCFLDIRSPGLGDTAMYLCATSRASRVADTGELFFGEGSRLTVL.

The genes are TRBV7-2 and TRBJ1-1, with D perhaps matching TRBD1 (5 bases). Germline lookup yields CDR1 SGHTA and CDR2 FQGNSA. The V end was cut by 1 base, the J end by 1 base, with 7 bases between. The CDR3 totals 14 residues. Here the CDR3 reads CASSLVRGNTEAFF. In DNA, the CDR3 is TGTGCCAGCAGCTTAGTAAGGGGGAACACTGAAGCTTTCTTT.

The rearrangement uses TRBV19 and TRBJ2-3, with 9 bases matching TRBD2. This CDR3 is 14 amino acids long. The V gene's germline CDR1 is LNHDA and CDR2 SQIVND (reference sequence). The V gene end was trimmed by 8 bases and the J gene end by 1 base; junction bases not matched to a gene: 4. The CDR3 is CASRRTSGTDTQYF. Here the CDR3 DNA reads TGTGCCAGTCGGCGGACTAGCGGCACAGATACGCAGTATTTT. Combining the CDR3 with reference TRBV19 and TRBJ2-3 gives the whole variable domain DGGITQSPKYLFRKEGQNVTLSCEQNLNHDAMYWYRQDPGQGLRLIYYSQIVNDFQKGDIAEGYSVSREKKESFPLTVTSAQKNPTAFYLCASRRTSGTDTQYFGPGTRLTVL.

The chain has TRBV5-1 and TRBJ2-1; 11 positions agree with TRBD2. Germline CDR1 SGHRS, CDR2 YFSETQ. V shed 7 bases, J shed 0 bases, and the junction held 12 bases outside the gene matches. The CDR3 totals 18 residues. The CDR3 loop reads CASYPEGLAASSYNEQFF. Written as DNA, the CDR3 is TGCGCCAGCTATCCCGAGGGACTAGCGGCTAGCTCCTACAATGAGCAGTTCTTC.

This chain links TRBV18 with TRBJ1-1, with 7 bases that match TRBD1. The CDR3 contains 15 residues. V trimming: 7 bases; J trimming: 0 bases; junction bases outside the gene matches: 8. Germline CDR1 and CDR2: KGHSH and LQKENI. The DNA of the CDR3 is TGTGCCAGCTTACTCGGGACAGCCATGAACACTGAAGCTTTCTTT. It specifies CASLLGTAMNTEAFF.

The sample holds one count of this clone. The rearrangement joins TRBV6-5 to TRBJ1-1; no clear D. V was trimmed by 2 bases and J by 1 base, leaving 11 bases between them. Germline V gene lookup returns CDR1 MNHEY and CDR2 SVGAGI. CDR3 size: 15 residues. The CDR3 nucleotides read TGTGCCAGCAGTTACAGCTTGAGTAGGAACACTGAAGCTTTCTTT. This sequence encodes CASSYSLSRNTEAFF.

The chain uses TRBV5-5 and TRBJ1-1; D is possibly TRBD1 (5 bases). CDR1 SGHKS and CDR2 YYEKEE come from the germline V gene (reference sequence). The CDR3 loop spans 15 amino acids. With 5 bases removed from V and 3 bases from J, the gap between germline ends came to 17 bases. The CDR3 protein is CASRPPTGGHTEAFF. CDR3 bases: TGTGCCAGCAGACCCCCGACGGGGGGACACACTGAAGCTTTCTTT. The entire variable domain, with the rest obtained from reference TRBV5-5 and TRBJ1-1, is as follows: DAGVTQSPTHLIKTRGQQVTLRCSPISGHKSVSWYQQVLGQGPQFIFQYYEKEERGRGNFPDRFSARQFPNYSSELNVNALLLGDSALYLCASRPPTGGHTEAFFGQGTRLTVV.

The J gene is TRBJ2-3, the V gene TRBV7-9; D is perhaps TRBD1 or TRBD2 (5 bases each). V dropped 1 base and J dropped 5 bases, with 13 bases sitting between them. There are 15 residues in the CDR3. In germline, CDR1 is SEHNR, CDR2 FQNEAQ (reference sequence). CDR3 residues: CASSLGSMGVDTQYF. The DNA for the CDR3 is TGTGCCAGCAGCTTAGGGTCCATGGGGGTAGATACGCAGTATTTT.

This chain uses TRBV2 with TRBJ2-2; D might be TRBD1 (6 bases). Looked up from germline, CDR1 is SNHLY and CDR2 is FYNNEI. This CDR3 is 15 amino acids long. V lost 6 bases and J lost 5, with 16 bases in between. The CDR3 protein is CASSPLGTNTGELFF. The CDR3 coding sequence is TGTGCCAGCAGCCCCCTTGGGACAAATACCGGGGAGCTGTTTTTT.

With regard to this clone: An end of the junction differs from the germline gene, which may be a read error. The sample has other DNA sequences that encode this CDR3 too. J is TRBJ2-7 and V is TRBV5-6; 7 bases are shared with TRBD2. The length of the CDR3 is 17 residues. Germline CDR1 SGHDT, CDR2 YYEEEE. This CDR3 is CASSQGGKLSISYEQYF. CDR3 nucleotide sequence: TGTGCCAGCAGCCAGGGAGGGAAGTTGTCGATAAGCTACGAACAGTACTTC.

The chain combines TRBV30 with TRBJ2-7; 7 nucleotides align to TRBD1. Germline V gene data show CDR1 as GTSNPN and CDR2 as SVGIG (reference sequence). J gave up 3 bases and V 3 bases, and 8 bases lay outside the gene matches. The CDR3 runs to 14 residues. Here the CDR3 reads CAWRPLTGFYEQYF. The DNA for the CDR3 is TGTGCCTGGAGACCCCTGACAGGGTTCTACGAGCAGTACTTC.

This rearrangement joins TRBV4-2 to TRBJ2-2; no definite D call. CDR3 length equals 16 residues. Germline V lookup: CDR1 LGHNA, CDR2 YNFKEQ. The V and J ends lost 4 bases and 2 bases respectively, with 14 bases between them. For the CDR3, the DNA is TGTGCCAGCAGCCGGAGCTTAGGTGGCAACACCGGGGAGCTGTTTTTT. This encodes CASSRSLGGNTGELFF.

The chain links TRBV5-5 to TRBJ2-3; D is uncertain. V lost 0 bases and J lost 3, with 8 bases in between. The CDR3 loop spans 14 amino acids. Germline assignment: CDR1 SGHKS and CDR2 YYEKEE (reference sequence). The CDR3 loop reads CASSLGVKTDTQYF. The CDR3 DNA reads TGTGCCAGCAGCTTGGGTGTGAAGACAGATACGCAGTATTTT.